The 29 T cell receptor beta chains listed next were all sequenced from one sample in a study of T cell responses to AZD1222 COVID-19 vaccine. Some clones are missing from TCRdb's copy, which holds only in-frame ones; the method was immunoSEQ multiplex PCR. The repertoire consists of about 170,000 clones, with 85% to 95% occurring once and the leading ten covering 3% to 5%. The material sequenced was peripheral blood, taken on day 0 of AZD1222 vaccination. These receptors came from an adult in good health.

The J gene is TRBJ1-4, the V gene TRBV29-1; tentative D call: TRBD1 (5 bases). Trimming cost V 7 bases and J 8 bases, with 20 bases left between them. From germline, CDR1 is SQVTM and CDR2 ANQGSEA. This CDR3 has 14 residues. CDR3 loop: CSATPGRGIEKLFF. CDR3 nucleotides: TGCAGCGCTACACCAGGGCGGGGGATCGAAAAACTGTTTTTT.

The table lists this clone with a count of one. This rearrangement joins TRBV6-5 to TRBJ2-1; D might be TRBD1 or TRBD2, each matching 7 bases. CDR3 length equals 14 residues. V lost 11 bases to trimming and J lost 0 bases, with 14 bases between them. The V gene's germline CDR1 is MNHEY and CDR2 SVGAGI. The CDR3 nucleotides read TGTGCCTCAGGGGGGGGCCGCTCCTACAATGAGCAGTTCTTC. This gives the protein CASGGGRSYNEQFF.

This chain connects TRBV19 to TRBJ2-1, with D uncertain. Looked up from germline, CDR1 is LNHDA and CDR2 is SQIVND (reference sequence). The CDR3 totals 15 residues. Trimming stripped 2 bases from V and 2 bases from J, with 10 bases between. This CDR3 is CASSITAGTYNEQFF. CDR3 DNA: TGTGCCAGTAGTATAACGGCAGGAACCTACAATGAGCAGTTCTTC.

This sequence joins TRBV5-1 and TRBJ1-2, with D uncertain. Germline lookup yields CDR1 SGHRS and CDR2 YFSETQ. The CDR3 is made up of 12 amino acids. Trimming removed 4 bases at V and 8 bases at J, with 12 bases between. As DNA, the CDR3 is TGCGCCAGCAGCCCGGGGATCGAGGGCTACACCTTC. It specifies CASSPGIEGYTF.

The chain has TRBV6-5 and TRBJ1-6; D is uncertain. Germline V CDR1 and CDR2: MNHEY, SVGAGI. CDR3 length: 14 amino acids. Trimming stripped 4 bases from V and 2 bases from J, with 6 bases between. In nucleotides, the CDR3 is TGTGCCAGCAGTTTTGTACCCTATAATTCACCCCTCCACTTT. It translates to CASSFVPYNSPLHF.

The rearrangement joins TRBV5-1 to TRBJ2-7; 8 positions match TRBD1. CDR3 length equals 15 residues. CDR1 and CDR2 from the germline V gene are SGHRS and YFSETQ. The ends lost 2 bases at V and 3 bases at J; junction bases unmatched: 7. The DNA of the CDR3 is TGCGCCAGCAGCTTACTACCGGGACAGGACTACGAGCAGTACTTC. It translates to CASSLLPGQDYEQYF.

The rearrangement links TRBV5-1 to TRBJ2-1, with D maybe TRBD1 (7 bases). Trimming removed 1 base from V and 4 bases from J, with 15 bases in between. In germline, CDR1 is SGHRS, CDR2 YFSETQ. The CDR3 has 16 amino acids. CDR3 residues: CASSLKGQGGYNEQFF. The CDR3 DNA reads TGCGCCAGCAGCTTGAAAGGGCAGGGGGGATACAATGAGCAGTTCTTC.

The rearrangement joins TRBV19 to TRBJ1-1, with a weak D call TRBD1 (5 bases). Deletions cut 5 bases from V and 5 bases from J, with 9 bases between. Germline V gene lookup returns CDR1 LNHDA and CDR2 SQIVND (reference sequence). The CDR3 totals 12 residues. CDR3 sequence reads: CASSRGVTEAFF. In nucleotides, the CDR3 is TGTGCCAGTAGTCGAGGGGTTACTGAAGCTTTCTTT.

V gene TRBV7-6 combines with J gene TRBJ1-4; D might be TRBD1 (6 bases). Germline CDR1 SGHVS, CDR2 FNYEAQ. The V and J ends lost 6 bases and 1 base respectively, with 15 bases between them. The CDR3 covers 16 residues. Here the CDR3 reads CASSPTGFLTNEKLFF. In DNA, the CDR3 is TGTGCCAGCAGTCCCACAGGGTTTTTAACTAATGAAAAACTGTTTTTT.

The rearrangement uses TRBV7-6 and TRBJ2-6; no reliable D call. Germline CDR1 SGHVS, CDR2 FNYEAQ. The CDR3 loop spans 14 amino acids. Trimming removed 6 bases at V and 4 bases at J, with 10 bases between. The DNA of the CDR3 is TGTGCCAGCAGTCTAGGATCCGGGGCCAACGTCCTGACTTTC. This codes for CASSLGSGANVLTF.

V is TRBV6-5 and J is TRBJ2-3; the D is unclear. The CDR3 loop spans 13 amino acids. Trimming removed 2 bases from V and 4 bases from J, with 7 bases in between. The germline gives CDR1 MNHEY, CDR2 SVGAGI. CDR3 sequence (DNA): TGTGCCAGCAGTTACAGAATTTCAGATACGCAGTATTTT. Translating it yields CASSYRISDTQYF.

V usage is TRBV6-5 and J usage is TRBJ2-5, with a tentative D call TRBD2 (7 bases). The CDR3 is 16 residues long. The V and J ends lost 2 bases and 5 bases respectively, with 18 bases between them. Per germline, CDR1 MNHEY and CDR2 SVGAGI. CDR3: CASSYSGRGQGETQYF. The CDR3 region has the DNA TGTGCCAGCAGTTACAGTGGGCGGGGGCAAGGGGAGACCCAGTACTTC.

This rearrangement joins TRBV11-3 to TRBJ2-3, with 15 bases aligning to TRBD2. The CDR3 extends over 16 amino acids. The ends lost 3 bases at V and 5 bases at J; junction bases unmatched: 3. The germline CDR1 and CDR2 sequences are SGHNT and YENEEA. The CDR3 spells CASSLGLAGGGDTQYF. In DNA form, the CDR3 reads TGTGCCAGCAGCTTGGGACTAGCGGGAGGTGGAGATACGCAGTATTTT.

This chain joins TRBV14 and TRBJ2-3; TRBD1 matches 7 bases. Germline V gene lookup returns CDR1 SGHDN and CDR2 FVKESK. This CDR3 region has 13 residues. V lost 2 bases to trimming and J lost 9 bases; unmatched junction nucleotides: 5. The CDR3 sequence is CASSQPDRATQYF. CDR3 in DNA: TGTGCCAGCAGCCAACCAGACAGGGCCACGCAGTATTTT. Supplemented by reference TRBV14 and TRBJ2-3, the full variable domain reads EAGVTQFPSHSVIEKGQTVTLRCDPISGHDNLYWYRRVMGKEIKFLLHFVKESKQDESGMPNNRFLAERTGGTYSTLKVQPAELEDSGVYFCASSQPDRATQYFGPGTRLTVL.

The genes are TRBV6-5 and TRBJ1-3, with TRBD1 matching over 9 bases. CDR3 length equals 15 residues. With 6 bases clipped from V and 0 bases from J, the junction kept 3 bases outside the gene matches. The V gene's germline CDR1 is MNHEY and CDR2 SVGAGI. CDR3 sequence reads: CASSRDRDSGNTIYF. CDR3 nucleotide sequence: TGTGCCAGCAGCAGGGACAGGGACTCTGGAAACACCATATATTTT.

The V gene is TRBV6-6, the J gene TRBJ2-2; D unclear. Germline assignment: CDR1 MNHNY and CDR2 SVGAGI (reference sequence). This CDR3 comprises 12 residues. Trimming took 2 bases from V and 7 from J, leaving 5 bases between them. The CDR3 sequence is CASSYQDGELFF. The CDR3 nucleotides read TGTGCCAGCAGTTACCAAGACGGGGAGCTGTTTTTT.

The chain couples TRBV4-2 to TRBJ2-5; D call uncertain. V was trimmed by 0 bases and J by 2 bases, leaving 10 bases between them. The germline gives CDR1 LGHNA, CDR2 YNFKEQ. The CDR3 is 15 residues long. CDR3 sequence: CASSQDRELQETQYF. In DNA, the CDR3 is TGTGCCAGCAGCCAAGATAGGGAACTACAAGAGACCCAGTACTTC.

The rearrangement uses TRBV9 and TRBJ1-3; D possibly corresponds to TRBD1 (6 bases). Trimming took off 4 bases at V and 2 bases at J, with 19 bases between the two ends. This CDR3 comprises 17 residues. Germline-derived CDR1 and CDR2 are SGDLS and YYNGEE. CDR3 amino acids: CASSPYDRGAAGNTIYF. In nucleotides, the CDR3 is TGTGCCAGCAGCCCTTACGATCGGGGGGCTGCTGGAAACACCATATATTTT.

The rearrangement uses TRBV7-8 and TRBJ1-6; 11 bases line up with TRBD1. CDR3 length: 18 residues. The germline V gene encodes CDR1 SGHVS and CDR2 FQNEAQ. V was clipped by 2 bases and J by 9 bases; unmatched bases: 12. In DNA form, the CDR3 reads TGTGCCAGCAGCTTAAGGGACAGGGGGGGAGAAGGGCCTTCACCCCTCCACTTT. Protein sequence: CASSLRDRGGEGPSPLHF.

CDR3 bases: TGTGCCAGCAGTTACTCAGCGGGTCCCCAGAACTATGGCTACACCTTC. Its protein product is CASSYSAGPQNYGYTF. The rearrangement joins TRBV6-5 to TRBJ1-2, with D unresolved. Per germline, CDR1 MNHEY and CDR2 SVGAGI. The length of the CDR3 is 16 residues. Trimming cost V 0 bases and J 2 bases, with 13 bases left between them.

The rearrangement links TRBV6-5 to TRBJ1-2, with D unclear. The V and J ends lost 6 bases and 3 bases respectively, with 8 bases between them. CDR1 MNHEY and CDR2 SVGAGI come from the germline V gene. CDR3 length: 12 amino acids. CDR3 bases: TGTGCCAGCAGCCTTAAAGACTATGGCTACACCTTC. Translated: CASSLKDYGYTF.

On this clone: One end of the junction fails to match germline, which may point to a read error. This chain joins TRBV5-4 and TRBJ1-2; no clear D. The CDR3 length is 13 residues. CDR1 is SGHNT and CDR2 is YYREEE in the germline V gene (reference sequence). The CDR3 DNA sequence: TGTGCCAGCAGCTTCCCCCACGAGGGCGGGGAGGTTTTC. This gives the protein CASSFPHEGGEVF.

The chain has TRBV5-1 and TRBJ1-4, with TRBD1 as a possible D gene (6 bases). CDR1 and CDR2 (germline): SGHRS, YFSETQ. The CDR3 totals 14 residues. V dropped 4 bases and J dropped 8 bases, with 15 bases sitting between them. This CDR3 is CASSGGLEEEKLFF. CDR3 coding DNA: TGCGCCAGCAGCGGGGGGCTAGAGGAGGAAAAACTGTTTTTT.

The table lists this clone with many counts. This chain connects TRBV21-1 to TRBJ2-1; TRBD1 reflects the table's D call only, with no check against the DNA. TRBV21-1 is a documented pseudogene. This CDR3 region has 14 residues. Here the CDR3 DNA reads TGTGCCAGCAGCAAAAGACAGCCGTCAGGTGAGCAGTTCTTC. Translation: CASSKRQPSGEQFF.

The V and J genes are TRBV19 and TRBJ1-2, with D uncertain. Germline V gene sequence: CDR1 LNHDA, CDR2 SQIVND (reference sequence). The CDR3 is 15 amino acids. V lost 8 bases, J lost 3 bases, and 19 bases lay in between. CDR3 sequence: CASLSRGRHDYGYTF. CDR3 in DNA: TGTGCCAGTCTTTCTAGAGGCAGGCATGACTATGGCTACACCTTC. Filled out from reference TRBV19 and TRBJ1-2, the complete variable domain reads DGGITQSPKYLFRKEGQNVTLSCEQNLNHDAMYWYRQDPGQGLRLIYYSQIVNDFQKGDIAEGYSVSREKKESFPLTVTSAQKNPTAFYLCASLSRGRHDYGYTFGSGTRLTVV.

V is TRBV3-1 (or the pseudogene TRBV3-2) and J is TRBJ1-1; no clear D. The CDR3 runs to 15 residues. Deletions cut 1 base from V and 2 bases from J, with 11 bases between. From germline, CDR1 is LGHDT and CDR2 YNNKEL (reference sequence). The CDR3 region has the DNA TGTGCCAGCAGCCAAGGAGTCTCTCCCAACACTGAAGCTTTCTTT. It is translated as CASSQGVSPNTEAFF.

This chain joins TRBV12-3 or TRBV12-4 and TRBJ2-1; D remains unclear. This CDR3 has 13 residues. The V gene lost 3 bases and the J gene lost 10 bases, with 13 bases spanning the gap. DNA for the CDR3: TGTGCCAGCAGTTTGCAGGACCGCAGGGAGCAGTTCTTC. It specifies CASSLQDRREQFF.

The CDR3 coding sequence is TGTGCCAGCAGCCGGGCGGGGGGTTACACCGGGGAGCTGTTTTTT. Residues: CASSRAGGYTGELFF. The V call is TRBV9, the J call TRBJ2-2, with 8 bases that match TRBD2. Germline V gene lookup returns CDR1 SGDLS and CDR2 YYNGEE. J was trimmed by 3 bases and V by 4 bases; bases with no gene match: 5. The CDR3 length is 15 residues.

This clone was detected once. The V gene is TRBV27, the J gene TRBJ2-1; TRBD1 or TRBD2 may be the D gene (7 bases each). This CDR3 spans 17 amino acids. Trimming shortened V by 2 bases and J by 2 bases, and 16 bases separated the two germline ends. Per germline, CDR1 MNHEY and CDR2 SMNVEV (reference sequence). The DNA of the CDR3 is TGTGCCAGCAGTTTAAGGGGGCTAGCGGCGGCCTACAATGAGCAGTTCTTC. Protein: CASSLRGLAAAYNEQFF.